The 10 T cell receptor beta chains given below trace back to one sample, sequenced in a study of early T cells in non-severe SARS-CoV-2 infection. TCRdb re-called the 5' RACE reads through MiXCR, storing one row per CDR3 protein. The sample includes under 70,000 distinct CDR3 sequences, under 14% of them seen just once. The sequenced sample consisted of whole blood. Receptors were obtained from an adult who was a healthcare worker with PCR-confirmed SARS-CoV-2 infection or an uninfected control (not recorded which).

This clonotype has ten or more counts. The rearrangement links TRBV5-4 to TRBJ2-7; D could derive from TRBD1 or TRBD2 (5 bases each). The CDR3 contains 15 residues. V dropped 3 bases and J dropped 0 bases, with 13 bases sitting between them. CDR1 and CDR2 from the germline V gene are SGHNT and YYREEE (reference sequence). This chain's CDR3 is CASSSGTSSSYEQYF. The CDR3 coding sequence is TGTGCCAGCAGCTCCGGGACGTCGAGCTCCTACGAGCAGTACTTC.

This sequence joins TRBV9 and TRBJ1-1; D not certain. V was clipped by 0 bases and J by 5 bases, with 8 bases between them. Germline values: CDR1 SGDLS, CDR2 YYNGEE. The CDR3 covers 13 residues. The CDR3 sequence: CASSVGSGTEAFF. DNA of the CDR3: TGTGCCAGCAGCGTAGGCTCAGGAACTGAAGCTTTCTTT.

Points on this clonotype: A much larger clone differs from this one at a single base, so this may be a read error. This chain uses TRBV29-1 with TRBJ2-7; 9 nucleotides match TRBD1. J gave up 0 bases and V 7 bases, and 7 bases lay outside the gene matches. CDR3 length: 14 residues. Germline values: CDR1 SQVTM, CDR2 ANQGSEA. CDR3 sequence: CSASDRGSSYEQYF. In DNA form, the CDR3 reads TGCAGCGCTTCCGACAGGGGGTCCTCCTACGAGCAGTACTTC.

This clonotype was detected ten times or more. The chain employs TRBV30 and TRBJ1-4, with D perhaps TRBD1 (5 bases). V shed 7 bases and J shed 7 bases, with 16 bases lying between them. CDR1 is GTSNPN, CDR2 SVGIG, per germline (reference sequence). The CDR3 runs to 13 residues. CDR3 nucleotides: TGTGCCTCTTCCGGGACGGAGCCTGAAAAACTGTTTTTT. Its protein is CASSGTEPEKLFF.

This clonotype was observed a handful of times. V and J are TRBV10-2 and TRBJ2-1, with D uncertain. CDR3 length: 11 residues. V lost 7 bases to trimming and J lost 4 bases, with 5 bases between them. Germline loops: CDR1 WSHSY, CDR2 SAAADI. The CDR3 DNA is TGCGCCAGCAATAGTTACAATGAGCAGTTCTTC. It encodes CASNSYNEQFF.

This clonotype was seen ten or more times. This chain's CDR3 is CASSLSGLSTDTQYF. DNA for the CDR3: TGTGCCAGCAGCCTGTCGGGCCTCAGCACAGATACGCAGTATTTT. The chain carries TRBV11-2 and TRBJ2-3; no reliable D call. CDR1 SGHAT and CDR2 FQNNGV come from the germline V gene. The CDR3 has 15 amino acids. The V and J ends lost 5 bases and 0 bases respectively, with 12 bases between them.

This clonotype was seen repeatedly, ten times or more. V gene TRBV9 combines with J gene TRBJ2-7; the D is unclear. CDR3 length: 13 residues. Per germline, CDR1 SGDLS and CDR2 YYNGEE. V was trimmed by 4 bases and J by 6 bases, leaving 14 bases between them. CDR3 sequence reads: CASSLNQHSEQYF. The DNA for the CDR3 is TGTGCCAGCAGCCTCAATCAACACTCCGAGCAGTACTTC.

This clonotype was observed many times. V usage is TRBV12-3 or TRBV12-4 and J usage is TRBJ1-6; D remains ambiguous. V lost 3 bases, J lost 7 bases, and 16 bases lay in between. The CDR3 is 16 amino acids. CDR3 residues: CASSFGNYLTNSPLHF. In nucleotides, the CDR3 is TGTGCCAGCAGTTTCGGAAATTATTTAACAAATTCACCCCTCCACTTT.

The rearrangement uses TRBV29-1 and TRBJ2-1; possibly TRBD1 for D (6 bases). CDR1 is SQVTM and CDR2 is ANQGSEA in the germline V gene. V lost 4 bases and J lost 5, with 18 bases in between. The CDR3 loop spans 15 amino acids. The CDR3 protein is CSVAVPRGIDNEQFF. CDR3 nucleotides: TGCAGCGTTGCGGTGCCCAGGGGTATCGACAATGAGCAGTTCTTC.

This clonotype was picked up many times. V is TRBV9 and J is TRBJ2-5; TRBD2 matches at 16 bases. Germline V CDR1 and CDR2: SGDLS, YYNGEE. Germline trimming cut 4 bases from V and 4 bases from J; bases unmatched to any gene: 7. This CDR3 is built from 17 residues. The CDR3 spells CASSPGTSGGARETQYF. The CDR3 bases are TGTGCCAGCAGCCCCGGGACTAGCGGGGGGGCCCGAGAGACCCAGTACTTC.